Given below is one TCR beta chain in context. The data derive from a study of cytomegalovirus exposure and HLA in healthy donors. Method: immunoSEQ multiplex PCR; TCRdb's copy keeps in-frame clones and lacks some. The sample yields fewer than 400,000 clones, 80% to 90% seen once. The germline gives CDR1 KGHSH, CDR2 LQKENI. Trimming left V 4 bases short and J 0 bases short, with 13 bases between. The CDR3 has 16 residues. The receptor was derived from a woman aged 18-35 years in good health and CMV-seronegative. The J gene is TRBJ1-5, the V gene TRBV18; D ambiguous. Sequenced: PBMCs. CDR3 in DNA: TGTGCCAGCTCACTCATCGCGGAAGGTAGCAATCAGCCCCAGCATTTT. Protein sequence: CASSLIAEGSNQPQHF.